The sequence of this T cell receptor beta chain was determined in a study of T-cell memory formation after mild COVID-19. Across the whole study: For the most part, TCR clusters were specific to one donor. Findings and caveats of the study: The study detected some responding clones in pre-infection memory, suggesting cross-reactive memory joined. Second-wave clones reaching peak frequency on day 37 lacked confirmed SARS-CoV-2 specificity. Largely, contracting CD4+ clones fell within CM and EM, and contracting CD8+ clones within EMRA.

TCRdb re-called the 5' RACE reads through MiXCR, storing one row per CDR3 protein. Of 14,000 to 15,000 distinct CDR3 sequences in the sample, about a fifth were seen once. Trimming cost V 6 bases and J 3 bases, with 14 bases left between them. This CDR3 comprises 14 residues. Germline CDR1 and CDR2: LNHDA and SQIVND (reference sequence). This clonotype is medium-sized (0.01 to 0.1%) in the sample. Its antigen is as yet unknown. The source of this sequence is a man aged 18 to 30 who had mild COVID-19 (a few samples of this study predate the infection). Cell type and time point are not known. This rearrangement joins TRBV19 to TRBJ1-1; unclear D gene. The sample taken for sequencing was PBMCs or a T cell subset sorted from them (not recorded which). CDR3 coding DNA: TGTGCCAGTAGGAGTGCTGGGCCCTACACTGAAGCTTTCTTT. Its protein is CASRSAGPYTEAFF.